Listed below are T cell receptor beta chains from one sample, sequenced in a study of T cell responses to AZD1222 COVID-19 vaccine. Clones were sequenced by immunoSEQ multiplex PCR, and TCRdb holds only the in-frame ones, with some missing. The data contain more than 65,000 clones, 70% to 90% of them singletons. The sample in question was peripheral blood, obtained 28 days after the second AZD1222 dose. These TCRs come from an adult who received the AZD1222 COVID-19 vaccine. The CDR3 runs from the conserved cysteine through the conserved F or W. D genes are given only for firm matches. Expanded clones get a size class; other rows say once, few or many, or leave the size out.

V gene	J gene	clone size	D gene	CDR3 DNA	CDR3 protein
TRBV29-1	TRBJ2-5	.	TRBD1	TGCAGCGTTGAGACGGGACAGTGGGAGACCCAGTACTTC	CSVETGQWETQYF
TRBV28	TRBJ1-6	.	.	TGTGCCAGCAGTTTGGGCCAGGGGTTCGCCTATAATTCACCCCTCCACTTT	CASSLGQGFAYNSPLHF
TRBV28	TRBJ1-3	.	.	TGTGCCAGCAGGCCCACATCAGCGCGAAACACCATATATTTT	CASRPTSARNTIYF
TRBV7-3	TRBJ1-1	.	.	TGTGCCAGCAGCTTAACGCATGGCCAGGCAACTGAAGCTTTCTTT	CASSLTHGQATEAFF
TRBV11-3	TRBJ2-2	.	.	TGTGCCAGCAGCTCTCGGTGGGAGAGCACCGGGGAGCTGTTTTTT	CASSSRWESTGELFF
TRBV2	TRBJ1-4	.	TRBD1	TGTGCCAGCAGTGCCTCGGGACAGGGGCGTGAAAAACTGTTTTTT	CASSASGQGREKLFF
TRBV7-2	TRBJ1-3	.	TRBD1	TGTGCCAGCAGCTTCGACGGGACAGGCTCTGGAAACACCATATATTTT	CASSFDGTGSGNTIYF
TRBV5-1	TRBJ2-3	.	.	TGCGCCAGCAGCTTGGACGTTCAGAGCACAGATACGCAGTATTTT	CASSLDVQSTDTQYF
TRBV7-2	TRBJ2-1	.	.	TGTGCCAGCAGCCTACCAGGTGGTTTCAATGAGCAGTTCTTC	CASSLPGGFNEQFF
TRBV6-4	TRBJ2-3	.	TRBD2	TGTGCCAGCTCGACTAGCGGTTCCACAGATACGCAGTATTTT	CASSTSGSTDTQYF
TRBV5-4	TRBJ1-1	few	TRBD1	TGTGCCAGCAGCTTAGCAGGGGGTGGAGAAACTGAAGCTTTCTTT	CASSLAGGGETEAFF
TRBV6-1	TRBJ2-2	.	.	TGTGCCAGCAGTGAAGCGCGGGTCATCGGGGAGCTGTTTTTT	CASSEARVIGELFF
TRBV12-5	TRBJ2-1	.	.	TGTGCTAGTGGTTTGGGCGGGATCTACAATGAGCAGTTCTTC	CASGLGGIYNEQFF
TRBV21-1	TRBJ2-5	.	.	TGTGCCAGCAGCATCGATCGGGACGTCCAAGAGACCCAGTACTTC	CASSIDRDVQETQYF
TRBV2	TRBJ2-7	.	.	TGTGCCAGCAGTGAATCCAGGGTCCCCTACGAGCAGTACTTC	CASSESRVPYEQYF
TRBV12-5	TRBJ2-1	.	.	TGTGCTAGTGGTTTGGTACCAAGTCGGGACAATGAGCAGTTCTTC	CASGLVPSRDNEQFF